What follows are 30 T cell receptor beta chains derived from one specimen sequenced in a study of blood T cell repertoires in COVID-19. Sequencing used immunoSEQ multiplex PCR; TCRdb keeps in-frame clones, though not all of them. The table lists approximately 130,000 clones, just over 75% of them singletons. Source material: peripheral blood. The receptors come from a human donor in a cohort sampled during active COVID-19.

The J gene is TRBJ1-4, the V gene TRBV19; TRBD1 is a possible D gene (5 bases). Trimming took 5 bases from V and 10 from J, leaving 17 bases between them. The germline gives CDR1 LNHDA, CDR2 SQIVND (reference sequence). The CDR3 has 14 amino acids. CDR3 residues: CASSFGTAGGKLFF. DNA for the CDR3: TGTGCCAGTAGTTTCGGGACTGCGGGGGGAAAACTGTTTTTT.

The chain has TRBV5-1 and TRBJ2-7; D is ambiguous. This CDR3 region has 14 residues. CDR1 and CDR2 from the germline V gene are SGHRS and YFSETQ. V dropped 6 bases and J dropped 2 bases, with 15 bases sitting between them. The CDR3 bases are TGCGCCAGCAAATATACAGAAAATACCTACGAGCAGTACTTC. This codes for CASKYTENTYEQYF.

The rearrangement joins TRBV19 to TRBJ1-6, with 9 bases identical to TRBD1. CDR1 LNHDA and CDR2 SQIVND come from the germline V gene (reference sequence). J gave up 8 bases and V 7 bases, and 6 bases lay outside the gene matches. The CDR3 is 14 amino acids. The CDR3: CASTLGQGDSPLHF. DNA for the CDR3: TGTGCCAGTACCCTGGGACAGGGTGATTCACCCCTCCACTTT.

The chain joins TRBV7-3 to TRBJ1-2; the match to TRBD1 covers 8 bases. With 4 bases clipped from V and 6 bases from J, the junction kept 4 bases outside the gene matches. CDR3 length: 13 residues. Germline V lookup: CDR1 SGHTA, CDR2 FQGTGA. This chain's CDR3 is CASSSTGENGYTF. As DNA, the CDR3 is TGTGCCAGCAGCTCGACAGGGGAGAATGGCTACACCTTC.

V usage is TRBV29-1 and J usage is TRBJ2-1; 9 bases line up with TRBD2. CDR3 length equals 15 residues. J lost 7 bases, V lost 3 bases, and 10 bases had no gene match. The germline gives CDR1 SQVTM, CDR2 ANQGSEA. CDR3 amino acids: CSVDGWRGGGNEQFF. The CDR3 DNA sequence: TGCAGCGTTGATGGTTGGCGGGGGGGCGGAAATGAGCAGTTCTTC.

The J gene is TRBJ2-7, the V gene TRBV10-3; tentative D call: TRBD1 (6 bases). Germline V lookup: CDR1 ENHRY, CDR2 SYGVKD. This CDR3 is built from 13 residues. V gave up 2 bases and J gave up 2 bases, with 7 bases separating them. The CDR3 DNA follows: TGTGCCATCAGTGAGGCAGGGGCCTACGAGCAGTACTTC. Protein: CAISEAGAYEQYF.

The chain is built from TRBV14 and TRBJ1-3, with D uncertain. V was cut by 1 base and J by 5 bases, with 12 bases left in between. CDR3 length equals 15 residues. The germline V gene encodes CDR1 SGHDN and CDR2 FVKESK. This chain's CDR3 is CASSQALTYRNTIYF. The DNA for the CDR3 is TGTGCCAGCAGCCAAGCCCTGACATATCGAAACACCATATATTTT.

This rearrangement joins TRBV6-6 to TRBJ2-7; 10 nucleotides match TRBD2. Germline trimming cut 6 bases from V and 7 bases from J; bases unmatched to any gene: 15. Germline V gene sequence: CDR1 MNHNY, CDR2 SVGAGI (reference sequence). This CDR3 is 16 amino acids long. The CDR3 here is CASRPSRSGGADEQYF. In DNA, the CDR3 is TGTGCCAGCAGACCTTCCCGAAGCGGGGGGGCTGATGAGCAGTACTTC.

The genes are TRBV15 and TRBJ2-5; maybe TRBD1 (6 bases). The CDR3 has 15 amino acids. V lost 0 bases and J lost 5, with 13 bases in between. Germline CDR1 reads LNHNV; CDR2 reads YYDKDF (reference sequence). CDR3 loop: CATSRETSGEETQYF. For the CDR3, the DNA is TGTGCCACCAGCAGAGAAACCTCAGGGGAGGAGACCCAGTACTTC.

CDR3 sequence (DNA): TGTGCCAGCAGCCGGACAGTCTACGAGCAGTACTTC. It translates to CASSRTVYEQYF. V usage is TRBV7-9 and J usage is TRBJ2-7, with a weak D call TRBD1 (6 bases). This CDR3 is built from 12 residues. Per germline, CDR1 SEHNR and CDR2 FQNEAQ (reference sequence). V was cut by 5 bases and J by 3 bases, with 8 bases left in between.

This rearrangement joins TRBV28 to TRBJ2-2, with a possible D match to TRBD2 (6 bases). The germline V gene encodes CDR1 MDHEN and CDR2 SYDVKM. This CDR3 is built from 15 residues. V was cut by 6 bases and J by 0 bases, with 11 bases left in between. The CDR3 spells CASRPAGPNTGELFF. As DNA, the CDR3 is TGTGCCAGCAGACCAGCGGGTCCGAACACCGGGGAGCTGTTTTTT.

The V gene is TRBV12-1, the J gene TRBJ2-7; the table's D call, TRBD1, has no DNA check behind it. TRBV12-1 is a pseudogene segment. This CDR3 contains 14 residues. Here the CDR3 DNA reads TGTGCCAGCAGCTTTCGGAGTATGGGGCGCGAGCAGTACTTC. Protein product: CASSFRSMGREQYF.

The chain carries TRBV19 and TRBJ1-5; D unclear. Germline assignment: CDR1 LNHDA and CDR2 SQIVND (reference sequence). This CDR3 is built from 15 residues. V gave up 4 bases and J gave up 0 bases, with 10 bases separating them. The CDR3 bases are TGTGCCAGTAGTAGATCAACAGATAGCAATCAGCCCCAGCATTTT. Translation: CASSRSTDSNQPQHF.

V gene TRBV18 combines with J gene TRBJ1-3, with TRBD1 matching over 10 bases. This CDR3 is 16 amino acids long. CDR1 is KGHSH and CDR2 is LQKENI in the germline V gene. After removal of 3 bases from V and 4 bases from J, the junction contained 6 bases not matched to a gene. For the CDR3, the DNA is TGTGCCAGCTCACCCCCGGGACAGGGGTTAGGAAACACCATATATTTT. This encodes CASSPPGQGLGNTIYF.

Only a few counts were recorded for this clone. The DNA for the CDR3 is TGTGCCGTAGGCAGGGCAACTAATGAAAAACTGTTTTTT. Protein sequence: CAVGRATNEKLFF. The chain combines TRBV27 with TRBJ1-4; tentatively, D is TRBD1 (5 bases). The germline V gene encodes CDR1 MNHEY and CDR2 SMNVEV (reference sequence). This CDR3 region has 13 residues. V lost 11 bases and J 0 bases, leaving 10 bases between the germline ends.

The J gene is TRBJ2-5, the V gene TRBV13, with 14 positions matching TRBD2. Germline V gives CDR1 PRHDT, CDR2 FYEKMQ (reference sequence). V lost 6 bases, J lost 2 bases, and 8 bases stayed unmatched. The CDR3 totals 17 residues. The CDR3 DNA reads TGTGCCAGCAGTCCTACCGGACTAGCGGGGGGTCAAGAGACCCAGTACTTC. Translation gives CASSPTGLAGGQETQYF. Drawing the rest from reference TRBV13 and TRBJ2-5, the complete variable domain is AAGVIQSPRHLIKEKRETATLKCYPIPRHDTVYWYQQGPGQDPQFLISFYEKMQSDKGSIPDRFSAQQFSDYHSELNMSSLELGDSALYFCASSPTGLAGGQETQYFGPGTRLLVL.

The rearrangement uses TRBV2 and TRBJ1-1; D is possibly TRBD1 (6 bases). Germline V gene lookup returns CDR1 SNHLY and CDR2 FYNNEI. The V and J ends lost 3 bases and 5 bases respectively, with 7 bases between them. The length of the CDR3 is 12 residues. As DNA, the CDR3 is TGTGCCAGCAGTGAGCAGGGGACTGAAGCTTTCTTT. Encoded protein: CASSEQGTEAFF.

V gene TRBV28 combines with J gene TRBJ2-1; 11 nucleotides line up with TRBD1. Per germline, CDR1 MDHEN and CDR2 SYDVKM. The ends lost 3 bases at V and 7 bases at J; junction bases unmatched: 5. The CDR3 totals 15 residues. CDR3 protein: CASSFEDRGRNEQFF. In DNA, the CDR3 is TGTGCCAGCAGTTTCGAGGACAGGGGGCGGAATGAGCAGTTCTTC.

The chain recombines TRBV1 with TRBJ2-7; the table's D call of TRBD1 was not tested on the DNA. TRBV1 is a pseudogene locus. This CDR3 is built from 13 residues. As DNA, the CDR3 is TGCACCAGTGAGAACGACAGATCCTACGAGCAGTACTTC. Protein product: CTSENDRSYEQYF.

The CDR3 DNA follows: TGTGCCAGCAGCTTGAGTACCGCCCAGGATCGGAATGAGCAGTTCTTC. Its translation: CASSLSTAQDRNEQFF. The chain combines TRBV5-4 with TRBJ2-1; D call uncertain. The length of the CDR3 is 16 residues. Looked up from germline, CDR1 is SGHNT and CDR2 is YYREEE (reference sequence). Trimming removed 1 base from V and 7 bases from J, with 18 bases in between.

This rearrangement joins TRBV5-1 to TRBJ1-2, with TRBD1 identical over 9 bases. Germline-derived CDR1 and CDR2 are SGHRS and YFSETQ. The CDR3 extends over 14 amino acids. The junction had 7 bases not matched to a gene; V was cut back by 4 bases and J by 6 bases. The DNA for the CDR3 is TGCGCCAGCAGCACTGGGACAGGGACACATGGCTACACCTTC. Translation gives CASSTGTGTHGYTF.

The V call is TRBV6-1, the J call TRBJ1-2, with 8 bases lining up with TRBD1. From germline, CDR1 is MNHNS and CDR2 SASEGT. This CDR3 has 12 residues. J lost 6 bases, V lost 3 bases, and 0 bases had no gene match. The CDR3: CASSEDRDGYTF. As DNA, the CDR3 is TGTGCCAGCAGTGAGGACAGGGATGGCTACACCTTC.

V usage is TRBV6-5 and J usage is TRBJ1-5; no clear D gene. Trimming took off 4 bases at V and 9 bases at J, with 13 bases between the two ends. CDR1 MNHEY and CDR2 SVGAGI come from the germline V gene. This CDR3 has 13 amino acids. This CDR3 is CASSSSPSGPQHF. Written as DNA, the CDR3 is TGTGCCAGCAGTTCTTCTCCGTCCGGGCCCCAGCATTTT.

Ten or more counts support this clone. The V call is TRBV5-4, the J call TRBJ2-6, with D perhaps TRBD1 (6 bases). Germline V gives CDR1 SGHNT, CDR2 YYREEE (reference sequence). The CDR3 covers 18 residues. Trimming removed 4 bases from V and 1 base from J, with 18 bases in between. The CDR3 sequence is CASSPFTRGLSGANVLTF. The CDR3 nucleotides are TGTGCCAGCAGCCCTTTCACAAGGGGGTTGTCTGGGGCCAACGTCCTGACTTTC.

The rearrangement joins TRBV18 to TRBJ1-1; the match to TRBD1 covers 7 bases. The ends lost 2 bases at V and 8 bases at J; junction bases unmatched: 5. In germline, CDR1 is KGHSH, CDR2 LQKENI. The CDR3 extends over 13 amino acids. Written as DNA, the CDR3 is TGTGCCAGCTCACCATTACAGGGGATGGAAGCTTTCTTT. It specifies CASSPLQGMEAFF.

The chain has TRBV10-3 and TRBJ1-1; 11 positions match TRBD1. Germline V gives CDR1 ENHRY, CDR2 SYGVKD. Trimming removed 5 bases from V and 6 bases from J; junction bases left unmatched: 2. The CDR3 runs 13 residues. The CDR3 sequence is CAISSGQGAEAFF. Here the CDR3 DNA reads TGTGCCATCAGTTCGGGACAGGGGGCTGAAGCTTTCTTT.

The gene calls are TRBV19 and TRBJ2-7; D may be TRBD1 (6 bases). CDR1 and CDR2 from the germline V gene are LNHDA and SQIVND (reference sequence). The CDR3 is 16 amino acids. V lost 3 bases and J 4 bases, leaving 19 bases between the germline ends. The CDR3, as DNA: TGTGCCAGTAGTATTTCGACAGGCGGCTATTTATACGAGCAGTACTTC. Its protein is CASSISTGGYLYEQYF.

The rearrangement uses TRBV5-5 and TRBJ1-2, with D possibly being TRBD1 (5 bases). This CDR3 is built from 16 residues. Per the germline V gene, CDR1 is SGHKS and CDR2 is YYEKEE (reference sequence). The germline V and J ends were trimmed by 0 bases and 0 bases, with 12 bases remaining between them. The CDR3 sequence: CASSLDWGGTNYGYTF. The CDR3 DNA reads as TGTGCCAGCAGCTTGGATTGGGGCGGTACTAACTATGGCTACACCTTC.

The chain couples TRBV5-1 to TRBJ2-7, with 8 bases aligning to TRBD1. The CDR3 is 14 residues long. The junction had 5 bases not matched to a gene; V was cut back by 6 bases and J by 0 bases. CDR1 and CDR2 (germline): SGHRS, YFSETQ. Here the CDR3 reads CASKGQASSYEQYF. CDR3 sequence (DNA): TGCGCCAGCAAGGGACAGGCAAGCTCCTACGAGCAGTACTTC.

The J gene is TRBJ2-7, the V gene TRBV21-1; the D call TRBD1 from the table was never checked on the DNA. TRBV21-1 is a known pseudogene. The CDR3 has 13 residues. In DNA form, the CDR3 reads TGTGCCAGCACAGGACAGGGAATTTGCGAGCAGTACTTC. Its translation: CASTGQGICEQYF.